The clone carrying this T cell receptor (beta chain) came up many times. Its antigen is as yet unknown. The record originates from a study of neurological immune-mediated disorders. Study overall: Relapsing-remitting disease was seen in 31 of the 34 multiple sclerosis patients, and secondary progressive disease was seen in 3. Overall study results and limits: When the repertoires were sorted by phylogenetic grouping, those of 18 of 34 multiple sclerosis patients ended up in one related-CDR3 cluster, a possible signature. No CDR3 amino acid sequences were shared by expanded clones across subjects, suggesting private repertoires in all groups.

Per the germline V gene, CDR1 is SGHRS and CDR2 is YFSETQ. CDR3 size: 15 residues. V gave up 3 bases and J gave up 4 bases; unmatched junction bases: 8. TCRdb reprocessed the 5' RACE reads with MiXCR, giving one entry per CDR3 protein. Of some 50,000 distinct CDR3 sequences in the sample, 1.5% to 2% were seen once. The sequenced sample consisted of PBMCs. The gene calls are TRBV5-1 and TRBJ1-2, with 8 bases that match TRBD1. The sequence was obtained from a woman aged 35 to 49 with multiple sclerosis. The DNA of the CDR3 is TGCGCCAGCAGCTCAGACAGGGGAGAACGCTATGGCTACACCTTC. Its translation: CASSSDRGERYGYTF.